These 2 T cell receptor beta chains came from one sample sequenced in a study of Ad26.COV2.S vaccination and SARS-CoV-2 variants. Some clones are missing from TCRdb's copy, which holds only in-frame ones; the method was immunoSEQ multiplex PCR. The table includes around 380,000 clones, approximately 86% detected once. Specified treatment: approximately 18 received Ad26.COV2.S at low or high dose, single or two shots; about 5 received placebo; per-sample allocation not given. Sampling took place 63 days after the first vaccine or placebo injection. The sample here was peripheral blood, taken in a trial of Ad26.COV2.S vaccine versus placebo. Receptors originate from a person between 18 and 59 years old who received the Ad26.COV2.S COVID-19 vaccine or a placebo.

This rearrangement joins TRBV5-6 to TRBJ1-1; D remains unclear. Trimming pared 5 bases from V and 5 bases from J, leaving 19 bases between. The CDR3 spans 15 residues. The germline CDR1 and CDR2 sequences are SGHDT and YYEEEE. The CDR3 DNA is TGTGCCAGCAGAACACGGCGTCTAGGGTGGACTGAAGCTTTCTTT. Translation: CASRTRRLGWTEAFF.

The chain combines TRBV2 with TRBJ2-4; the D is unclear. CDR3 size: 14 residues. CDR1 is SNHLY and CDR2 is FYNNEI in the germline V gene. Trimming took off 2 bases at V and 6 bases at J, with 11 bases between the two ends. CDR3 sequence: CASSEMRTSNIQYF. CDR3 DNA: TGTGCCAGCAGTGAAATGCGTACGTCAAACATTCAGTACTTC.